A single sample gave rise to the 31 T cell receptor beta chains below, sequenced in a study of shared clonotypes between healthy human individuals. The table came from immunoSEQ multiplex PCR; TCRdb's copy has only in-frame clones and leaves some out. The sample has 2 million to 2.5 million clones, 90% to 95% seen once; the top ten hold more than 0.35%. Material: naive CD4+ T cells from PBMCs. Specified subset: CD45RA+ positively selected. These receptors were collected from a man between 18 and 29 years old in good health. Some clones in this sample may be carry-over from other donors' samples.

The chain employs TRBV29-1 and TRBJ2-3; TRBD2 matches at 10 bases. The CDR3 covers 13 residues. After removal of 6 bases from V and 8 bases from J, the junction contained 8 bases not matched to a gene. Germline CDR1 is SQVTM and CDR2 is ANQGSEA. The CDR3 region has the DNA TGCAGCGTCCAACTCAGACTAGCGGGTACGCAGTATTTT. This translates into CSVQLRLAGTQYF.

With regard to this clone: Other DNA sequences in the same sample also yield this CDR3. The chain is built from TRBV6-6 and TRBJ2-3; D might be TRBD1 (6 bases). CDR1 and CDR2 from the germline V gene are MNHNY and SVGAGI (reference sequence). With 0 bases removed from V and 3 bases from J, the gap between germline ends came to 7 bases. The CDR3 consists of 14 residues. CDR3: CASSYSRGTDTQYF. The CDR3 bases are TGTGCCAGCAGTTACTCGAGGGGGACAGATACGCAGTATTTT.

The chain couples TRBV9 to TRBJ2-2; 9 bases are shared with TRBD2. Looked up from germline, CDR1 is SGDLS and CDR2 is YYNGEE. CDR3 length: 16 amino acids. V dropped 1 base and J dropped 5; count of bases not matched to a gene: 6. The CDR3 sequence is CASSVSSGIRTGELFF. The CDR3 DNA follows: TGTGCCAGCAGCGTATCTAGCGGGATAAGGACCGGGGAGCTGTTTTTT.

Only one count was recorded for this clone. J is TRBJ1-2 and V is TRBV5-6, with D possibly being TRBD1 (5 bases). The CDR3 loop spans 13 amino acids. Germline V gene sequence: CDR1 SGHDT, CDR2 YYEEEE. Trimming removed 0 bases at V and 7 bases at J, with 10 bases between. DNA for the CDR3: TGTGCCAGCAGCTTGGCGGGGCAGGGTGGCTACACCTTC. Amino acid sequence: CASSLAGQGGYTF.

The chain recombines TRBV29-1 with TRBJ2-7; 9 bases align to TRBD1. CDR3 length equals 13 residues. V trimming: 7 bases; J trimming: 3 bases; junction bases outside the gene matches: 7. Germline assignment: CDR1 SQVTM and CDR2 ANQGSEA. CDR3 sequence (DNA): TGCAGCGCCTTGGGACAGGGAAACTACGAGCAGTACTTC. Its translation is CSALGQGNYEQYF.

The rearrangement joins TRBV15 to TRBJ2-1; TRBD1 is a possible D gene (6 bases). The germline V gene has CDR1 LNHNV and CDR2 YYDKDF (reference sequence). The CDR3 covers 17 residues. V lost 6 bases and J 4 bases, leaving 22 bases between the germline ends. The CDR3 loop is CATRRGMKAAYYNEQFF. CDR3 bases: TGTGCCACCAGAAGGGGGATGAAAGCGGCCTATTACAATGAGCAGTTCTTC. The full variable domain, its missing parts supplied by reference TRBV15 and TRBJ2-1, is DAMVIQNPRYQVTQFGKPVTLSCSQTLNHNVMYWYQQKSSQAPKLLFHYYDKDFNNEADTPDNFQSRRPNTSFCFLDIRSPGLGDTAMYLCATRRGMKAAYYNEQFFGPGTRLTVL.

The chain links TRBV5-1 to TRBJ2-3, with D possibly being TRBD1 or TRBD2 (6 bases each). This CDR3 has 16 residues. The germline CDR1 and CDR2 sequences are SGHRS and YFSETQ. With 2 bases removed from V and 0 bases from J, the gap between germline ends came to 13 bases. CDR3 DNA sequence: TGCGCCAGCAGCTTCGTCGGGGGCGGAAGCACAGATACGCAGTATTTT. It yields the protein CASSFVGGGSTDTQYF.

The J gene is TRBJ2-1, the V gene TRBV27; 12 nucleotides line up with TRBD2. The CDR3 runs 14 residues. V dropped 8 bases and J dropped 3; count of bases not matched to a gene: 2. Germline-derived CDR1 and CDR2 are MNHEY and SMNVEV (reference sequence). This chain's CDR3 is CASGGLAGYNEQFF. CDR3 DNA sequence: TGTGCCAGCGGGGGACTAGCGGGCTACAATGAGCAGTTCTTC.

This clone has just one count. This chain links TRBV7-2 with TRBJ1-1; unclear D gene. From germline, CDR1 is SGHTA and CDR2 FQGNSA. V lost 7 bases and J 0 bases, leaving 15 bases between the germline ends. The CDR3 spans 15 residues. CDR3 amino acids: CASTPPAFMNTEAFF. In DNA, the CDR3 is TGTGCCAGCACCCCGCCAGCGTTTATGAACACTGAAGCTTTCTTT.

The gene calls are TRBV9 and TRBJ1-3; 9 nucleotides agree with TRBD1. The CDR3 totals 17 residues. V gave up 4 bases and J gave up 3 bases; unmatched junction bases: 11. The V gene's germline CDR1 is SGDLS and CDR2 YYNGEE. CDR3 residues: CASSSRAQGAFGNTIYF. CDR3 nucleotide sequence: TGTGCCAGCAGCTCCAGGGCACAGGGGGCATTTGGAAACACCATATATTTT.

Comments on this clone: Other DNA sequences of this sample code for an identical CDR3. The chain employs TRBV7-9 and TRBJ1-5; TRBD1 aligns across 10 bases. The V gene's germline CDR1 is SEHNR and CDR2 FQNEAQ (reference sequence). The CDR3 extends over 15 amino acids. V gave up 6 bases and J gave up 2 bases; unmatched junction bases: 4. CDR3 region: CASSPGTGGNQPQHF. CDR3 bases: TGTGCCAGCAGTCCCGGGACAGGGGGCAATCAGCCCCAGCATTTT.

The J gene is TRBJ2-5, the V gene TRBV27; D remains ambiguous. V was pared by 3 bases and J by 1 base, with 6 bases between. Germline V gene data show CDR1 as MNHEY and CDR2 as SMNVEV (reference sequence). CDR3 length equals 13 residues. CDR3 bases: TGTGCCAGCAGTTTGTATACCCAAGAGACCCAGTACTTC. Translation: CASSLYTQETQYF.

J is TRBJ2-7 and V is TRBV6-1; D is perhaps TRBD1 (5 bases). V lost 1 base, J lost 3 bases, and 13 bases lay in between. The CDR3 sequence is 15 residues long. Germline V CDR1 and CDR2: MNHNS, SASEGT. Written as DNA, the CDR3 is TGTGCCAGCAGTGAAGGTCTGGGCAGGGACTACGAGCAGTACTTC. Protein sequence: CASSEGLGRDYEQYF.

The chain links TRBV5-1 to TRBJ2-7, with 7 bases matching TRBD1. With 5 bases clipped from V and 9 bases from J, the junction kept 20 bases outside the gene matches. CDR1 SGHRS and CDR2 YFSETQ come from the germline V gene. This CDR3 is 16 amino acids long. The chain's CDR3 is CASSRFGTDSQKGQYF. The CDR3 DNA follows: TGCGCCAGCAGTAGGTTTGGGACAGACTCACAAAAGGGGCAGTACTTC.

The chain links TRBV2 to TRBJ2-2; TRBD2 aligns across 10 bases. Trimming took 6 bases from V and 2 from J; bases not matched to a gene: 6. CDR1 and CDR2 from the germline V gene are SNHLY and FYNNEI. There are 16 residues in the CDR3. The DNA for the CDR3 is TGTGCCAGCAGCCCTAGCGGGAGTAAAAACACCGGGGAGCTGTTTTTT. Translated, it gives CASSPSGSKNTGELFF.

This chain uses TRBV9 with TRBJ2-7; 9 nucleotides align to TRBD1. Germline CDR1 is SGDLS and CDR2 is YYNGEE. The CDR3 covers 16 residues. V lost 0 bases to trimming and J lost 4 bases; unmatched junction nucleotides: 8. CDR3 sequence reads: CASSVGGQGIIYEQYF. In DNA form, the CDR3 reads TGTGCCAGCAGCGTAGGCGGACAGGGGATAATATACGAGCAGTACTTC. The variable domain in full, completed from reference TRBV9 and TRBJ2-7, reads DSGVTQTPKHLITATGQRVTLRCSPRSGDLSVYWYQQSLDQGLQFLIQYYNGEERAKGNILERFSAQQFPDLHSELNLSSLELGDSALYFCASSVGGQGIIYEQYFGPGTRLTVT.

The rearrangement uses TRBV28 and TRBJ1-1; 8 bases map to TRBD1. Germline lookup yields CDR1 MDHEN and CDR2 SYDVKM. The CDR3 is 17 amino acids. J gave up 0 bases and V 6 bases, and 12 bases lay outside the gene matches. CDR3 sequence reads: CASRQTGTGSMNTEAFF. In DNA form, the CDR3 reads TGTGCCAGCAGACAAACCGGGACAGGTTCTATGAACACTGAAGCTTTCTTT.

The chain has TRBV7-7 and TRBJ1-2; 9 bases agree with TRBD1. The CDR3 extends over 16 amino acids. V lost 10 bases to trimming and J lost 3 bases; unmatched junction nucleotides: 15. The germline V gene has CDR1 SSHAT and CDR2 FNYEAQ (reference sequence). CDR3 sequence: CATPGQGKKWDYGYTF. CDR3 sequence (DNA): TGTGCCACACCGGGACAGGGAAAAAAGTGGGACTATGGCTACACCTTC.

The chain joins TRBV4-1 to TRBJ2-5, with D possibly TRBD1 on 7 matching bases. The J call may be in error: the DNA end matches TRBJ2-7 better. Germline assignment: CDR1 MGHRA and CDR2 YSYEKL. CDR3 length equals 15 residues. DNA of the CDR3: TGCGCCAGCAGCGGCGGGGACAGAAACTCCTACGAGCAGTACTTC. Protein sequence: CASSGGDRNSYEQYF.

About this clone itself: Other nucleotide sequences from this sample produce the same CDR3. The chain couples TRBV5-4 to TRBJ1-1, with D possibly matching TRBD1 (6 bases). With 0 bases removed from V and 5 bases from J, the gap between germline ends came to 8 bases. This CDR3 is 13 amino acids long. CDR1 and CDR2 (germline): SGHNT, YYREEE (reference sequence). CDR3 residues: CASSLEGGTEAFF. The CDR3 DNA follows: TGTGCCAGCAGCTTGGAAGGGGGAACTGAAGCTTTCTTT. The full variable domain, with the rest looked up from reference TRBV5-4 and TRBJ1-1, is ETGVTQSPTHLIKTRGQQVTLRCSSQSGHNTVSWYQQALGQGPQFIFQYYREEENGRGNFPPRFSGLQFPNYSSELNVNALELDDSALYLCASSLEGGTEAFFGQGTRLTVV.

This chain uses TRBV28 with TRBJ2-3; 8 bases map to TRBD2. The CDR3 spans 15 residues. CDR1 is MDHEN, CDR2 SYDVKM, per germline. The trim removed 0 bases at V and 7 bases at J, leaving 6 bases unmatched. The chain's CDR3 is CASSLWSGSTNTQYF. The CDR3 nucleotides are TGTGCCAGCAGTTTATGGAGCGGGAGTACCAATACGCAGTATTTT.

V usage is TRBV7-3 and J usage is TRBJ1-2; 8 bases align to TRBD1. The length of the CDR3 is 14 residues. CDR1 and CDR2 (germline): SGHTA, FQGTGA. V dropped 4 bases and J dropped 8; count of bases not matched to a gene: 9. CDR3 in DNA: TGTGCCAGCAGCTCCCCAGGGGGCATGGGAGGCTACACCTTC. This encodes CASSSPGGMGGYTF.

The DNA for the CDR3 is TGTGCCAGCAGTTATAGTTCTTGGGGGAACAATGAGCAGTTCTTC. Protein: CASSYSSWGNNEQFF. The chain has TRBV6-5 and TRBJ2-1, with D tentatively TRBD1 or TRBD2 (5 bases each). V lost 3 bases and J 5 bases, leaving 14 bases between the germline ends. This CDR3 is 15 amino acids long. Germline lookup yields CDR1 MNHEY and CDR2 SVGAGI.

The chain couples TRBV19 to TRBJ1-2, with D perhaps TRBD1 (5 bases). Trimming stripped 10 bases from V and 8 bases from J, with 26 bases between. CDR1 LNHDA and CDR2 SQIVND come from the germline V gene (reference sequence). The CDR3 is 15 amino acids. CDR3 bases: TGTGCCACCAACCCCACTCACGGGGGAGAGGGGGGCTACACCTTC. It codes for CATNPTHGGEGGYTF.

This clone appeared once. The chain employs TRBV7-9 and TRBJ1-2, with D perhaps TRBD1 (5 bases). This CDR3 comprises 17 residues. Trimming took off 5 bases at V and 3 bases at J, with 22 bases between the two ends. CDR1 SEHNR and CDR2 FQNEAQ come from the germline V gene (reference sequence). CDR3 coding DNA: TGTGCCAGCAGCCCCGCTGGCAGGGCCCCCCTTCACTATGGCTACACCTTC. It translates to CASSPAGRAPLHYGYTF. Drawing the rest from reference TRBV7-9 and TRBJ1-2, the complete variable domain is DTGVSQNPRHKITKRGQNVTFRCDPISEHNRLYWYRQTLGQGPEFLTYFQNEAQLEKSRLLSDRFSAERPKGSFSTLEIQRTEQGDSAMYLCASSPAGRAPLHYGYTFGSGTRLTVV.

Note on this clone: At the DNA level, this CDR3 is encoded by other sequences in the same sample as well. J is TRBJ1-2 and V is TRBV18; 8 bases map to TRBD1. J gave up 5 bases and V 2 bases, and 1 base lay outside the gene matches. Germline CDR1 and CDR2: KGHSH and LQKENI. The CDR3 has 13 residues. In DNA form, the CDR3 reads TGTGCCAGCTCACCAGGGGACAGGTATGGCTACACCTTC. Protein: CASSPGDRYGYTF.

This rearrangement joins TRBV6-1 to TRBJ1-2, with unresolved D. Trimming shortened V by 4 bases and J by 8 bases, and 14 bases separated the two germline ends. The CDR3 contains 13 residues. Germline assignment: CDR1 MNHNS and CDR2 SASEGT. The CDR3 nucleotides read TGTGCCAGCAGTGTGATGGATTTAGGGGGCTACACCTTC. Residues: CASSVMDLGGYTF.

This sequence joins TRBV28 and TRBJ1-6; tentative D call: TRBD1 (6 bases). The ends were cut back, 6 bases at V and 9 bases at J, with 18 bases in the middle. Germline lookup yields CDR1 MDHEN and CDR2 SYDVKM. The length of the CDR3 is 15 residues. CDR3 sequence (DNA): TGTGCCAGCAGCCCTACCGACAGGATGGGTTCACCCCTCCACTTT. Its protein is CASSPTDRMGSPLHF.

As to this clone: Other DNA sequences in the sample encode the same CDR3. The chain uses TRBV5-5 and TRBJ2-7; 13 bases are a match to TRBD2. Per germline, CDR1 SGHKS and CDR2 YYEKEE (reference sequence). The trim removed 4 bases at V and 2 bases at J, leaving 3 bases unmatched. The CDR3 runs to 15 residues. This CDR3 reads CASSLGLAGAYEQYF. Written as DNA, the CDR3 is TGTGCCAGCAGCCTCGGACTAGCGGGAGCCTACGAGCAGTACTTC.

This clone was picked up one time. CDR3 sequence: CASSTTGSSSYNEQFF. CDR3 bases: TGTGCCAGCAGCACCACAGGGTCAAGCTCCTACAATGAGCAGTTCTTC. V and J are TRBV7-3 and TRBJ2-1; tentatively, D is TRBD1 (6 bases). The germline V gene has CDR1 SGHTA and CDR2 FQGTGA. The V and J ends lost 5 bases and 0 bases respectively, with 14 bases between them. The CDR3 consists of 16 residues.

The rearrangement uses TRBV2 and TRBJ1-1, with unresolved D. Germline V lookup: CDR1 SNHLY, CDR2 FYNNEI. CDR3 length: 10 amino acids. Between the trimmed V and J ends, which lost 8 bases and 6 bases, there was a span of 7 bases. CDR3 nucleotide sequence: TGTGCCAGCTGGGGAGCTGAAGCTTTCTTT. Its translation is CASWGAEAFF.